This TCR beta chain was obtained from a study of T cells in Graves' hyperthyroidism and ophthalmopathy. The overall study: The blood sample was taken at first diagnosis, before treatment began. Study-level points and caveats: For ophthalmopathy, model prediction preceded onset by a median 6.5 months. Through a model of 13 V-J features, ophthalmopathy was separated from stable hyperthyroidism.

This clonotype was observed many times. Antigen unknown. What was amplified from RNA transcripts were TCR beta CDR3 regions. HTBI primers were used for first-round RT-PCR of the TCR CDR3. Each CDR3 protein is one row after TCRdb ran MiXCR on the multiplex PCR reads. The table lists some 620,000 distinct CDR3 sequences, roughly 16% of them singletons. The germline V and J ends were trimmed by 5 bases and 6 bases, with 16 bases remaining between them. The length of the CDR3 is 14 residues. Germline V gene sequence: CDR1 MDHEN, CDR2 SYDVKM. PBMCs were collected from a 10 ml volume of fresh peripheral blood.

This TCR derives from a woman in her 30s with Graves' hyperthyroidism. This sequence joins TRBV28 and TRBJ2-5; D perhaps matches TRBD1 (6 bases). Sequenced: blood. The CDR3 DNA reads TGTGCCAGCAGTCCATCAGGGGACACTCAGACCCAGTACTTC. This codes for CASSPSGDTQTQYF.